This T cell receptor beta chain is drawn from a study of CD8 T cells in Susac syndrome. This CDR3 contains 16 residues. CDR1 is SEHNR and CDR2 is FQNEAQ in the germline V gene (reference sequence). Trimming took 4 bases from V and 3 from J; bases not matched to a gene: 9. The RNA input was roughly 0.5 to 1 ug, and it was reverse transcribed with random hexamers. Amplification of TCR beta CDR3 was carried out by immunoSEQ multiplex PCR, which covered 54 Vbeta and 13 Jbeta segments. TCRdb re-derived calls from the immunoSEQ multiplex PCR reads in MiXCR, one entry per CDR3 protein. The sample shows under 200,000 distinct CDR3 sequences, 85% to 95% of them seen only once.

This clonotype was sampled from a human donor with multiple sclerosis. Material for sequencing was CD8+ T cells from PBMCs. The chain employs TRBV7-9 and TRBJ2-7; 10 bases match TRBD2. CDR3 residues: CASSSLGTSDNYEQYF. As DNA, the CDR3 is TGTGCCAGCAGCTCACTAGGGACTAGCGATAACTACGAGCAGTACTTC.